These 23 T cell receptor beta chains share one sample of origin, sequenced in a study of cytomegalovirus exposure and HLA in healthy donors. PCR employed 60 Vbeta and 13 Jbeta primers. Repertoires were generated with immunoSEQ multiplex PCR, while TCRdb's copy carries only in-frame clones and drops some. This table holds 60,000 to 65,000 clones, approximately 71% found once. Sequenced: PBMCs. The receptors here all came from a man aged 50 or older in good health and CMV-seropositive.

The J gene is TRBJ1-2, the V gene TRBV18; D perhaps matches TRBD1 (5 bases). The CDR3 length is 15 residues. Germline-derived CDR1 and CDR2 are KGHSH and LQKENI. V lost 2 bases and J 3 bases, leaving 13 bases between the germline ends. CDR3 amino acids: CASSPLGQADYGYTF. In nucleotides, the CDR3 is TGTGCCAGCTCACCATTGGGGCAGGCTGACTATGGCTACACCTTC.

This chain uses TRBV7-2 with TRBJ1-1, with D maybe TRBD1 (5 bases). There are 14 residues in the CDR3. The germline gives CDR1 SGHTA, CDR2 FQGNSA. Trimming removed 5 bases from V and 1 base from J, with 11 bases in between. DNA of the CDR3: TGTGCCAGCAGCCCGGGACTCCCGAACACTGAAGCTTTCTTT. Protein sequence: CASSPGLPNTEAFF.

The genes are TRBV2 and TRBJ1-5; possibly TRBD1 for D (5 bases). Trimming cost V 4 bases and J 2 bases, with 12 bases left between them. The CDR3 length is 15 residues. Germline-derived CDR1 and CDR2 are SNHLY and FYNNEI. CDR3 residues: CASSGQGIGNQPQHF. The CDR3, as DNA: TGTGCCAGCAGTGGGCAGGGAATAGGCAATCAGCCCCAGCATTTT.

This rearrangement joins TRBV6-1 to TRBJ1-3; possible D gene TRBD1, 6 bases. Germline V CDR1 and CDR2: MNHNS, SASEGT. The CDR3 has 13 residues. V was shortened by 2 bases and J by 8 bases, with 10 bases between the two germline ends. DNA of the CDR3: TGTGCCAGCAGTGAATCAGGGGTATACACCATATATTTT. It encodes CASSESGVYTIYF.

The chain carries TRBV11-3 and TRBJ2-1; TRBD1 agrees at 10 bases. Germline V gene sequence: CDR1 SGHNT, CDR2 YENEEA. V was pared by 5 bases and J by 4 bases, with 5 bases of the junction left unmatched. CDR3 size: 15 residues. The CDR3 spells CASSDGQGEYNEQFF. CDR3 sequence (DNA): TGTGCCAGCAGCGACGGACAGGGGGAATACAATGAGCAGTTCTTC.

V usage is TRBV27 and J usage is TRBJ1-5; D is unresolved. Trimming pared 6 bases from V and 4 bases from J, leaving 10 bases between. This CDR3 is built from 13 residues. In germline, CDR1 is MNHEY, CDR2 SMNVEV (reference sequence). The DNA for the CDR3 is TGTGCCAGCAGCCCAGGTTCGAATCAGCCCCAGCATTTT. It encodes CASSPGSNQPQHF.

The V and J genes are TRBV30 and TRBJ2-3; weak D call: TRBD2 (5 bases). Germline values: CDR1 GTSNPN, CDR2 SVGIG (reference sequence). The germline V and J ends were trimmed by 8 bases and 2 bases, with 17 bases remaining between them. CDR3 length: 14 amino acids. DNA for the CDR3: TGTGCCGGAATCCTGAGGGAAGCCACAGATACGCAGTATTTT. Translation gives CAGILREATDTQYF. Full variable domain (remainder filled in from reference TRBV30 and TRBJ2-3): SQTIHQWPATLVQPVGSPLSLECTVEGTSNPNLYWYRQAAGRGLQLLFYSVGIGQISSEVPQNLSASRPQDRQFILSSKKLLLSDSGFYLCAGILREATDTQYFGPGTRLTVL.

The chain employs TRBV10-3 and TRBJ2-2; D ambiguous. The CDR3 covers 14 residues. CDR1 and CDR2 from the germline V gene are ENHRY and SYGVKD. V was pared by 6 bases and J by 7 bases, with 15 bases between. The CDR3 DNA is TGTGCCATCAGAAATACCGGGTCGGACGGGGAGCTGTTTTTT. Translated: CAIRNTGSDGELFF.

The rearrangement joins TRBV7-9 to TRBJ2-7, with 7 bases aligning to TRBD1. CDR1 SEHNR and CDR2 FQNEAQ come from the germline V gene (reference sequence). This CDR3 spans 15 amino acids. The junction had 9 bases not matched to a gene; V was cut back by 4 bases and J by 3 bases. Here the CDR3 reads CASSSLDREIYEQYF. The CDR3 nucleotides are TGTGCCAGCAGCTCACTCGACAGGGAAATCTACGAGCAGTACTTC.

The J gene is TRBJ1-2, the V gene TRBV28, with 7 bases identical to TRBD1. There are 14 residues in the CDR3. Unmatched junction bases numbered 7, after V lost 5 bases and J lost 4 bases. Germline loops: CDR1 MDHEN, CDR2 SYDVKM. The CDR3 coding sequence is TGTGCCAGCAGTCCCAGGAGGGGGCCCTATGGCTACACCTTC. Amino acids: CASSPRRGPYGYTF.

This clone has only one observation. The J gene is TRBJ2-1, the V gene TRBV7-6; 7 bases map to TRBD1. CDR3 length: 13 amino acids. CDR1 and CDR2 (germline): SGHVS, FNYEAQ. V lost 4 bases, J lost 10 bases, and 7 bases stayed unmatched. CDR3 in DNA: TGTGCCAGCAGCTCATCGACAGGGAGCGAGCAGTTCTTC. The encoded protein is CASSSSTGSEQFF. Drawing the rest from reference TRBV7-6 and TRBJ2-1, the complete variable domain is GAGVSQSPRYKVTKRGQDVALRCDPISGHVSLYWYRQALGQGPEFLTYFNYEAQQDKSGLPNDRFSAERPEGSISTLTIQRTEQRDSAMYRCASSSSTGSEQFFGPGTRLTVL.

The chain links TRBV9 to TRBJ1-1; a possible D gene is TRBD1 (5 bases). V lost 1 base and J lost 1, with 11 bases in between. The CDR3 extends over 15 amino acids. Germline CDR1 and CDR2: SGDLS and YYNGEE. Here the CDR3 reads CASSVIVRENTEAFF. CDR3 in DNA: TGTGCCAGCAGCGTAATCGTCAGGGAGAACACTGAAGCTTTCTTT.

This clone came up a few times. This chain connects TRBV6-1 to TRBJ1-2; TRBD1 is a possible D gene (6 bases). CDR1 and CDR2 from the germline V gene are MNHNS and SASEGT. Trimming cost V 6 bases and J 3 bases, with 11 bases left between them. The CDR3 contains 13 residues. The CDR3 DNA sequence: TGTGCCAGCAGGCTGGACAGCCACTATGGCTACACCTTC. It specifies CASRLDSHYGYTF.

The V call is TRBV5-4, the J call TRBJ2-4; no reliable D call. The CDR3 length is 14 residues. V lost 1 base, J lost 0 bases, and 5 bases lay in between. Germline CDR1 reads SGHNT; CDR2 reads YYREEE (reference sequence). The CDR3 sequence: CASSLRLAKNIQYF. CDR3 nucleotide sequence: TGTGCCAGCAGCTTGAGACTAGCCAAAAACATTCAGTACTTC.

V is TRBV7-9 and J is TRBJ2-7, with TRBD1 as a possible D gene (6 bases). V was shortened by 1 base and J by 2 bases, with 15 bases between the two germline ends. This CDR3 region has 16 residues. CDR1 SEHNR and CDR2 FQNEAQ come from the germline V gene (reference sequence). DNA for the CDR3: TGTGCCAGCAGCTTAGGGACTTACGGGGACACCTACGAGCAGTACTTC. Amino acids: CASSLGTYGDTYEQYF.

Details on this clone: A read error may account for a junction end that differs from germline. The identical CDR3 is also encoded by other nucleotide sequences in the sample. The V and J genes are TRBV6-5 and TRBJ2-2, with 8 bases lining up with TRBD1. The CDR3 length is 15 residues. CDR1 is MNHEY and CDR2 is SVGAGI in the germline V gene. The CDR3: CASTPLDRVTGELFF. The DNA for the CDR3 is TGTGCCAGCACCCCCCTGGACAGGGTCACCGGCGAGCTGTTTTTT.

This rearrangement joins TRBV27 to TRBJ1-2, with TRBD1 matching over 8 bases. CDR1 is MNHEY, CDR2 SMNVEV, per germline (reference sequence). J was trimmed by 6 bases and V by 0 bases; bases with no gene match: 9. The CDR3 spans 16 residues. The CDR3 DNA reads TGTGCCAGCAGTTTATCCCTCGGACAGGGCGCTAATGGCTACACCTTC. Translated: CASSLSLGQGANGYTF.

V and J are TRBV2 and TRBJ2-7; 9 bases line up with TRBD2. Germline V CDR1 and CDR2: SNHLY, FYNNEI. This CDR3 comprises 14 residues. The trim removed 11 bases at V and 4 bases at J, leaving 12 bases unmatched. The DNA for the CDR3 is TGTGCCGGATCGTTAGCGGGAGCGGGATACGAGCAGTACTTC. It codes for CAGSLAGAGYEQYF.

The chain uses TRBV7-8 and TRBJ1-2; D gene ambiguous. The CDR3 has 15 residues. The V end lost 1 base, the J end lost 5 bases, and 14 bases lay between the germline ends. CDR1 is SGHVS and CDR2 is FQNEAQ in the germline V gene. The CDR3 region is CASSLENSLVYGYTF. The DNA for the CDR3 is TGTGCCAGCAGCTTAGAGAACAGTTTAGTTTATGGCTACACCTTC.

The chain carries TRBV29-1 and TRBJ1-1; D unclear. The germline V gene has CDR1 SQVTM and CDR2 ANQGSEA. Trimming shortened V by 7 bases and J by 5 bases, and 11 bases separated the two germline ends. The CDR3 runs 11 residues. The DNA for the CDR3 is TGCAGCGCGGGGAGTGGGACTGAAGCTTTCTTT. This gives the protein CSAGSGTEAFF.

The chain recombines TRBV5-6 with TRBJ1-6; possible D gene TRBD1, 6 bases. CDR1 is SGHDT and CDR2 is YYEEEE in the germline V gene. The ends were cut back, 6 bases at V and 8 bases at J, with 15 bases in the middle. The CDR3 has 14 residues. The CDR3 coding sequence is TGTGCCAGCAACTCTGGGACAAAGCATTCACCCCTCCACTTT. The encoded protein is CASNSGTKHSPLHF.

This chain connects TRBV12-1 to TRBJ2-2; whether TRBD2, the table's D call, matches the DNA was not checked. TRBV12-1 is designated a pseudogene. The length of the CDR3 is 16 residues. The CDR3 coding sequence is TGTGCCAGCAGCTTTGATCGGGAGGCCAACACCGGGGAGCTGTTTTTT. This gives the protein CASSFDREANTGELFF.

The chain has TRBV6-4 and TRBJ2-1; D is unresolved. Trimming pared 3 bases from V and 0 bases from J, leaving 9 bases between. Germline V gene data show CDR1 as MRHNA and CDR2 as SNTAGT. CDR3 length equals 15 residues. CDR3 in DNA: TGTGCCAGCAGTGAAGGAGCGACCTCCTACAATGAGCAGTTCTTC. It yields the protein CASSEGATSYNEQFF.